This T cell receptor beta chain was retrieved from a study of blood T cell repertoires in COVID-19. Study background: Sources were T cells, B-cell-depleted T cells, or PBMCs; the material itself was cDNA or gDNA.

Study processing details: It was from reference gene primer amplification that nucleated cell counts were estimated. Clones were read by immunoSEQ multiplex PCR, and TCRdb kept only the in-frame ones, dropping some. V and J calls and clone size are those listed in that table; D and trimming were worked out from the DNA. The sample yields 200,000 to 300,000 clones, around 92% seen once. Counting both end residues, the CDR3 totals 17 amino acids. Germline CDR1 is SGHAT and CDR2 is FQNNGV. Participants came from roughly 23 US areas, aged about 18 to 90 years. Participant-given clinical history determined each cohort assignment. This clone was observed once. The conserved final phenylalanine or tryptophan is absent from the CDR3, which likely points to a read error. No DNA is shown, since the ends of the CDR3 on it are uncertain; the CDR3 is the one TCRdb lists.

This sequence originates from a woman aged 25 to 39 with acute COVID-19. The genes are TRBV11-2 and TRBJ1-3; the D call TRBD1 from the table was never checked on the DNA. The sample taken for sequencing was PBMCs or T cells enriched from blood (not recorded which). The CDR3 sequence is CASSYLWSGGSSGMRLA.